This T cell receptor beta chain is drawn from a study of blood T cells in healthy people across ages. For the study at large: About one barcoded beta molecule per two T cells came from capture by template switching.

A second PCR of 7 to 11 cycles used a sample-barcoded 5' primer and a J-beta primer mix. One entry per CDR3 protein results from TCRdb running MiXCR on the 5' RACE reads. The data contain around 1,500,000 distinct CDR3 sequences, approximately 30% of them seen just once; the ten biggest clones take up 7.7%. Study-level results: Observed TCR beta diversity showed a strong correlation with the percentage of naive T cells as measured by flow cytometry.

V trimming: 4 bases; J trimming: 5 bases; junction bases outside the gene matches: 11. Per germline, CDR1 SGHRS and CDR2 YFSETQ. The CDR3 length is 16 residues. To note about this clonotype: The antigen is undetermined.

This TCR was recovered from a woman in her thirties in good health. The chain carries TRBV5-1 and TRBJ1-4; 7 bases fit TRBD1. The specimen sequenced was blood. CDR3 DNA sequence: TGCGCCAGCAGCCCAGGGGGGGGCGCAGGGAATGAAAAACTGTTTTTT. Amino acid sequence: CASSPGGGAGNEKLFF.